Below, 2 T cell receptor beta chains from the same sample are listed, as sequenced in a study of shared clonotypes between healthy human individuals (dated by TCRdb to the early 2020s). Library prep was done by the immunoSEQ multiplex PCR assay. In TCRdb, the immuneACCESS table is reduced to in-frame sequences with V and J assigned. These tables do not hold every clone; where another copy was compared, an unresolved V gene accounts for under half, and the others remain unexplained. This sample is represented by millions of clones; 90% to 95% of them were singletons. The ten biggest clones cover 0.35% to 0.5% of the sample. The specimen was naive CD4+ T cells from PBMCs. The cell subset or site label on this specimen signifies: CD45RA+ positively selected. Receptors originate from a man aged 18-30 years in good health. Some clones in this sample may be carry-over from other donors' samples.

In this sample, this clone turned up a few times. This rearrangement joins TRBV6-6 to TRBJ1-1; 8 bases are shared with TRBD1. The ends lost 8 bases at V and 5 bases at J; junction bases unmatched: 4. This CDR3 spans 12 amino acids. Per the germline V gene, CDR1 is MNHNY and CDR2 is SVGAGI (reference sequence). CDR3 coding DNA: TGTGCCAGCGGACAGGGAGGGACTGAAGCTTTCTTT. Protein: CASGQGGTEAFF.

The CDR3 DNA is TGTGCCAGCATTGGGGTCGCGTACGAGCAGTACTTC. It encodes CASIGVAYEQYF. The chain carries TRBV6-1 and TRBJ2-7; D uncertain. The CDR3 runs 12 residues. Germline V lookup: CDR1 MNHNS, CDR2 SASEGT. V shed 7 bases and J shed 4 bases, with 11 bases lying between them.